These 20 T cell receptor beta chains share one sample of origin, sequenced in a study of regulatory T cells in long-lasting Graves disease. The time point is: newly diagnosed GD, antithyroid drugs for less than 3 months. RNA extracted from PBMCs served as the sequencing template. Arm-PCR of CDR3 regions and iRepertoire HTBI primers were used to build TCR beta libraries. TCRdb redid the calling of the multiplex PCR reads with MiXCR, one entry per CDR3 protein. Among approximately 400,000 distinct CDR3 sequences, 15% were seen once, and the ten largest hold roughly a sixth. The data were also submitted as part of a second study, on T cells in Graves' hyperthyroidism and ophthalmopathy.

This specimen was peripheral blood mononuclear cells (PBMCs), taken at new diagnosis, from a patient treated with antithyroid drugs. These receptors were obtained from a woman aged 25 to 39 with Graves disease.

Regarding this clonotype: A read error is possible here, since a much larger clone lies one base away. This chain links TRBV12-3 or TRBV12-4 with TRBJ2-7; possible D gene TRBD1, 6 bases. The J call is uncertain, as TRBJ2-5 better fits the DNA end. CDR3 length equals 15 residues. The CDR3 sequence: CASSWTERDQETQYF. CDR3 bases: TGTGCCAGCAGCTGGACAGAGCGAGACCAAGAGACCCAGTACTTC.

The table lists this clonotype with a few counts. The gene calls are TRBV25-1 and TRBJ1-1; D is perhaps TRBD1 (5 bases). With 6 bases removed from V and 1 base from J, the gap between germline ends came to 12 bases. Germline V gene sequence: CDR1 MGHDK, CDR2 SYGVNS. CDR3 length: 14 residues. The CDR3 region is CASRPLGTNTEAFF. In nucleotides, the CDR3 is TGTGCCAGCAGACCCCTTGGGACGAACACTGAAGCTTTCTTT.

There are many counts of this clonotype. This chain connects TRBV7-9 to TRBJ2-1, with 8 bases matching TRBD2. Germline CDR1 is SEHNR and CDR2 is FQNEAQ (reference sequence). V lost 9 bases and J lost 8; bases outside the gene matches: 12. The CDR3 loop spans 14 amino acids. This CDR3 is CASGATGGPDEQFF. Written as DNA, the CDR3 is TGTGCCAGTGGGGCGACGGGAGGGCCAGATGAGCAGTTCTTC.

In its sample, this clonotype was seen many times. This sequence joins TRBV30 and TRBJ2-5, with 8 bases identical to TRBD1. The CDR3 extends over 19 amino acids. Germline V gene sequence: CDR1 GTSNPN, CDR2 SVGIG (reference sequence). The ends lost 0 bases at V and 4 bases at J; junction bases unmatched: 19. CDR3 region: CAWSVAPGQGAVFPETQYF. CDR3 bases: TGTGCCTGGAGTGTAGCCCCAGGGCAGGGGGCTGTGTTTCCAGAGACCCAGTACTTC.

The sample holds many counts of this clonotype. The chain employs TRBV3-1 and TRBJ2-1; 9 nucleotides line up with TRBD2. This CDR3 comprises 15 residues. Germline V gene sequence: CDR1 LGHDT, CDR2 YNNKEL (reference sequence). The trim removed 8 bases at V and 2 bases at J, leaving 7 bases unmatched. The CDR3 reads CASLGGGDPYNEQFF. The CDR3 DNA follows: TGTGCCAGCCTGGGCGGGGGGGACCCCTACAATGAGCAGTTCTTC.

This clonotype occurred a few times. V is TRBV24-1 and J is TRBJ2-5, with D possibly being TRBD2 (6 bases). CDR3 length: 15 residues. The germline V and J ends were trimmed by 9 bases and 5 bases, with 21 bases remaining between them. Germline values: CDR1 KGHDR, CDR2 SFDVKD. CDR3: CATAGDSPSSETQYF. The CDR3 DNA reads as TGTGCCACCGCCGGGGACTCACCATCATCGGAGACCCAGTACTTC.

In its sample, this clonotype was seen many times. The J gene is TRBJ2-7, the V gene TRBV6-1; unclear D gene. Trimming took off 6 bases at V and 7 bases at J, with 19 bases between the two ends. There are 14 residues in the CDR3. Germline V gives CDR1 MNHNS, CDR2 SASEGT. The CDR3 spells CASRHYLGEREQYF. For the CDR3, the DNA is TGTGCCAGCAGGCACTACCTGGGTGAGAGAGAGCAGTACTTC.

The chain joins TRBV29-1 to TRBJ2-5; weak D call: TRBD1 (5 bases). V gave up 3 bases and J gave up 4 bases, with 15 bases separating them. Germline CDR1 SQVTM, CDR2 ANQGSEA. The CDR3 spans 14 residues. As DNA, the CDR3 is TGCAGCGTTGATAGAACTGGGGCAGGAGAGACCCAGTACTTC. This codes for CSVDRTGAGETQYF.

This clonotype was counted a few times. The V call is TRBV5-6, the J call TRBJ2-1; no firm D call. The V end lost 1 base, the J end lost 0 bases, and 8 bases lay between the germline ends. This CDR3 has 15 amino acids. The V gene's germline CDR1 is SGHDT and CDR2 YYEEEE. The CDR3, as DNA: TGTGCCAGCAGCTTGTCTCCTAGCTCCTACAATGAGCAGTTCTTC. This translates into CASSLSPSSYNEQFF. Full variable domain (outside the CDR3, taken from reference TRBV5-6 and TRBJ2-1): DAGVTQSPTHLIKTRGQQVTLRCSPKSGHDTVSWYQQALGQGPQFIFQYYEEEERQRGNFPDRFSGHQFPNYSSELNVNALLLGDSALYLCASSLSPSSYNEQFFGPGTRLTVL.

The chain combines TRBV13 with TRBJ2-3; 7 bases match TRBD1. The CDR3 loop spans 14 amino acids. Germline assignment: CDR1 PRHDT and CDR2 FYEKMQ (reference sequence). The V and J ends lost 2 bases and 7 bases, in that order; junction bases with no gene match: 6. CDR3 in amino acids: CASSLSTGSHTQYF. For the CDR3, the DNA is TGTGCCAGCAGCTTATCGACAGGGTCTCATACGCAGTATTTT.

Regarding this clonotype: A much larger clone is a single base away; this may be a read error. V and J are TRBV6-1 and TRBJ1-4; 9 bases map to TRBD1. Germline values: CDR1 MNHNS, CDR2 SASEGT. This CDR3 is 15 amino acids long. The CDR3 reads CASSTSGTGNEKLSF. The CDR3 region has the DNA TGTGCCAGCAGTACCTCCGGGACAGGGAATGAAAAACTGTCTTTT.

Note on this clonotype: A much larger clone lies one base from this, so it may be a read error. V and J are TRBV11-2 and TRBJ2-7; D is unclear. Germline V gene data show CDR1 as SGHAT and CDR2 as FQNNGV. The CDR3 has 14 amino acids. V lost 3 bases, J lost 3 bases, and 12 bases lay in between. For the CDR3, the DNA is TGTGCCAGCAGCTTCGGGTGGGCGGACTACGAGCAGTACTTC. Translated, it gives CASSFGWADYEQYF.

This clonotype occurred many times. The DNA of the CDR3 is TGTGCCAGCGGACTGGCCCCTGGCAATCAGCCCCAGCATTTT. The encoded protein is CASGLAPGNQPQHF. The chain uses TRBV19 and TRBJ1-5; D gene unclear. The germline V and J ends were trimmed by 9 bases and 2 bases, with 14 bases remaining between them. Germline values: CDR1 LNHDA, CDR2 SQIVND (reference sequence). The CDR3 has 14 residues.

This clonotype was seen many times. The CDR3 DNA reads as TGTGCCAGCAGCCAAGGGACAGTCGGCACCGAGCAGTACTTC. Translation: CASSQGTVGTEQYF. The gene calls are TRBV3-1 and TRBJ2-7, with D possibly being TRBD1 (6 bases). This CDR3 region has 14 residues. Trimming left V 1 base short and J 6 bases short, with 13 bases between. Germline-derived CDR1 and CDR2 are LGHDT and YNNKEL (reference sequence).

In this sample, this clonotype turned up many times. The chain couples TRBV18 to TRBJ2-3; the D is unclear. V shed 1 base and J shed 2 bases, with 7 bases lying between them. In germline, CDR1 is KGHSH, CDR2 LQKENI. The CDR3 has 14 amino acids. In DNA form, the CDR3 reads TGTGCCAGCTCACCACGGCAGTACACAGATACGCAGTATTTT. It translates to CASSPRQYTDTQYF.

This clonotype was recorded many times. Written as DNA, the CDR3 is TGCGCCAGCAGCTTGAACAGGGGACCCTACGAGCAGTACTTC. It yields the protein CASSLNRGPYEQYF. The chain combines TRBV5-1 with TRBJ2-7; 7 bases fit TRBD1. Per the germline V gene, CDR1 is SGHRS and CDR2 is YFSETQ. V shed 1 base, J shed 2 bases, and the junction held 3 bases outside the gene matches. The CDR3 is 14 residues long.

This clonotype was seen at least ten times. The rearrangement uses TRBV7-2 and TRBJ2-7; possibly TRBD1 or TRBD2 for D (6 bases each). Between the trimmed V and J ends, which lost 5 bases and 7 bases, there was a span of 12 bases. This CDR3 spans 12 amino acids. Germline values: CDR1 SGHTA, CDR2 FQGNSA. CDR3 nucleotides: TGTGCCAGCAGCGACAAAGGGGGGGAGCAGTACTTC. Translation gives CASSDKGGEQYF.

This clonotype was counted many times. This chain connects TRBV9 to TRBJ2-3, with D maybe TRBD1 (6 bases). V lost 1 base and J lost 0, with 12 bases in between. This CDR3 is 16 amino acids long. In germline, CDR1 is SGDLS, CDR2 YYNGEE. DNA for the CDR3: TGTGCCAGCAGCGTAACTCCGGGACAAAGCACAGATACGCAGTATTTT. Translated, it gives CASSVTPGQSTDTQYF. Full variable domain (rest looked up from reference TRBV9 and TRBJ2-3): DSGVTQTPKHLITATGQRVTLRCSPRSGDLSVYWYQQSLDQGLQFLIQYYNGEERAKGNILERFSAQQFPDLHSELNLSSLELGDSALYFCASSVTPGQSTDTQYFGPGTRLTVL.

This chain uses TRBV2 with TRBJ2-3; 13 nucleotides agree with TRBD2. V gave up 5 bases and J gave up 4 bases; unmatched junction bases: 3. The CDR3 loop spans 15 amino acids. Germline CDR1 and CDR2: SNHLY and FYNNEI. As DNA, the CDR3 is TGTGCCAGCAGTCCGGGACTAGCGGGACCAGATACGCAGTATTTT. This codes for CASSPGLAGPDTQYF.

In this sample, this clonotype turned up many times. The chain combines TRBV7-3 with TRBJ2-7; D is ambiguous. V was shortened by 0 bases and J by 5 bases, with 8 bases between the two germline ends. In germline, CDR1 is SGHTA, CDR2 FQGTGA. The CDR3 totals 13 residues. The CDR3 coding sequence is TGTGCCAGCAGCTTAACATCTATCCACGAGCAGTACTTC. Translated: CASSLTSIHEQYF.